This entry describes one T cell receptor beta chain. TCRdb's copy holds only in-frame clones and misses some; the assay was immunoSEQ multiplex PCR. The sample yields 80,000 or so clones, 70% to 90% seen once. The CDR3 spans 14 residues. Germline lookup yields CDR1 LGHDT and CDR2 YNNKEL (reference sequence). Trimming cost V 0 bases and J 1 base, with 7 bases left between them. Seattle's enrolled individuals joined amid active infection and were then monitored longitudinally. This sample is part of a study of blood T cell repertoires in COVID-19. This clonotype was sampled from a man aged 50-60 years with COVID-19, enrolled during active disease. J is TRBJ2-7 and V is TRBV3-1 (or the pseudogene TRBV3-2); tentatively, D is TRBD2 (5 bases). Sequences were obtained from peripheral blood. CDR3 sequence: CASSQDRGSYEQYF. Written as DNA, the CDR3 is TGTGCCAGCAGCCAAGATCGGGGATCCTACGAGCAGTACTTC.